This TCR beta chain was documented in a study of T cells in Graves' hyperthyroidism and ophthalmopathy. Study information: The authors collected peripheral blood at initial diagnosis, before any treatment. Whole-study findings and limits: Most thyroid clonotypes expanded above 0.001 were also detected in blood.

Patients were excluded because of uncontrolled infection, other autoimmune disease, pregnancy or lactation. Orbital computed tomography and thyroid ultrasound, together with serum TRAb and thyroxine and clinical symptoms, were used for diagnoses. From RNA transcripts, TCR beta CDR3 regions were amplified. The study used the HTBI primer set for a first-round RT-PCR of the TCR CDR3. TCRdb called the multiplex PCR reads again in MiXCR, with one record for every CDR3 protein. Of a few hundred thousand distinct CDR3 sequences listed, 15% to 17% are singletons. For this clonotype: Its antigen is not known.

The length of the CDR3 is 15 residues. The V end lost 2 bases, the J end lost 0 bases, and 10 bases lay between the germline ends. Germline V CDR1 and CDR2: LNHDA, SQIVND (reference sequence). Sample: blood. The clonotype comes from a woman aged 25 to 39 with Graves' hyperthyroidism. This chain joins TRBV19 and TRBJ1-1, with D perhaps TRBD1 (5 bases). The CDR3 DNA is TGTGCCAGTAGTATATGGGGGGAAATGAACACTGAAGCTTTCTTT. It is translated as CASSIWGEMNTEAFF.